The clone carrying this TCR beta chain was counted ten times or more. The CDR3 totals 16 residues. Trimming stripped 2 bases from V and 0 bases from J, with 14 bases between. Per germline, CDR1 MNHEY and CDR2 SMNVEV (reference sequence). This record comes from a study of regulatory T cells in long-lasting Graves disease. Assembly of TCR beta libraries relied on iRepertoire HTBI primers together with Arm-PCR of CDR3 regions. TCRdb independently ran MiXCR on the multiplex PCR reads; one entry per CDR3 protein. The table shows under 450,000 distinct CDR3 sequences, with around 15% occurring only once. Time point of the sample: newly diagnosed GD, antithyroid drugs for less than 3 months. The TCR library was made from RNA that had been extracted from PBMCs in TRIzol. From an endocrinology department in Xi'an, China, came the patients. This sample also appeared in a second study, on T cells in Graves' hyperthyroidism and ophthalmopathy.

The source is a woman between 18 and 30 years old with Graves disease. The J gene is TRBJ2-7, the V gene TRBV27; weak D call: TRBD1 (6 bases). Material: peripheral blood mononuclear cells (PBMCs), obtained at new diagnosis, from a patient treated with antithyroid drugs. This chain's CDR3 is CASSLTGQTISYEQYF. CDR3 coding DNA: TGTGCCAGCAGTTTAACGGGACAAACGATCTCCTACGAGCAGTACTTC.